This TCR beta chain is from a study of T cells in Graves' hyperthyroidism and ophthalmopathy. Study results and caveats: The model made its ophthalmopathy prediction, and onset followed a median roughly six months later.

Patients aged 18 to 65 had newly diagnosed hyperthyroidism that had lasted under 2 months. Diagnoses were established using clinical symptoms, serum thyroxine and TRAb, thyroid ultrasound and orbital computed tomography. This clonotype has a handful of counts. Its matching antigen is unknown. Per the germline V gene, CDR1 is DFQATT and CDR2 is SNEGSKA (reference sequence). The CDR3 spans 13 residues. The V end lost 3 bases, the J end lost 6 bases, and 15 bases lay between the germline ends. The source material, RNA transcripts, was used to amplify TCR beta CDR3 regions. First-round RT-PCR with HTBI primers amplified the TCR CDR3 region. TCRdb called the multiplex PCR reads again in MiXCR, with one record for every CDR3 protein. The sample yields about 400,000 distinct CDR3 sequences, roughly 25% seen once.

The sequenced sample was blood. The chain has TRBV20-1 and TRBJ2-7; D remains ambiguous. This sequence was found in a man aged 50 or older with Graves' hyperthyroidism. The CDR3 DNA reads as TGCAGTGCTAGGCGGCAACGGGTCGCCGAGCAGTACTTC. Translated, it gives CSARRQRVAEQYF.